One sample yielded the 24 T cell receptor beta chains listed below, sequenced in a study of response to subunit inactivated influenza vaccine. One entry per CDR3 protein results from TCRdb running MiXCR on the RT-PCR reads. The sample holds under 800,000 distinct CDR3 sequences, 14% seen once. Sequenced here: PBMCs from blood, sampled less than 15 days before vaccination. Source of these receptors: a man between 50 and 59 years old who received an inactivated influenza vaccine.

This clonotype was picked up many times. The V gene is TRBV12-3 or TRBV12-4, the J gene TRBJ2-1, with D possibly being TRBD1 (8 bases). V was clipped by 5 bases and J by 4 bases, with 15 bases between them. The CDR3 consists of 15 residues. The CDR3 coding sequence is TGTGCCAGCAGTCCCAACAGGGGGGGATACAATGAGCAGTTCTTC. It encodes CASSPNRGGYNEQFF.

The CDR3 spells CASTPPPVGSKNIQYF. CDR3 coding DNA: TGTGCCAGCACCCCCCCCCCGGTGGGGTCCAAAAACATTCAGTACTTC. The V call is TRBV2, the J call TRBJ2-4, with D unclear. The CDR3 contains 16 residues. Trimming shortened V by 7 bases and J by 2 bases, and 18 bases separated the two germline ends. Germline CDR1 reads SNHLY; CDR2 reads FYNNEI.

This clonotype came up a few times. The V and J genes are TRBV20-1 and TRBJ2-7; TRBD1 matches at 8 bases. This CDR3 region has 16 residues. Trimming cost V 6 bases and J 2 bases; bases outside gene matches: 15. Germline V CDR1 and CDR2: DFQATT, SNEGSKA (reference sequence). The CDR3 bases are TGCAGTGCCGCCGGGACAGGCCCTCGTATGGCCTACGAGCAGTACTTC. Protein product: CSAAGTGPRMAYEQYF.

This chain uses TRBV11-2 with TRBJ2-2, with D unclear. Looked up from germline, CDR1 is SGHAT and CDR2 is FQNNGV. The CDR3 extends over 12 amino acids. V shed 2 bases and J shed 7 bases, with 5 bases lying between them. CDR3: CASSLHVGELFF. CDR3 DNA sequence: TGTGCCAGCAGCTTACATGTCGGGGAGCTGTTTTTT.

In this sample, this clonotype turned up a few times. V gene TRBV27 combines with J gene TRBJ2-1; 9 bases match TRBD1. Germline V gene sequence: CDR1 MNHEY, CDR2 SMNVEV (reference sequence). The CDR3 totals 12 residues. The junction had 4 bases not matched to a gene; V was cut back by 6 bases and J by 10 bases. This CDR3 is CASRQGAGEQFF. In DNA, the CDR3 is TGTGCCAGCAGACAGGGGGCCGGAGAGCAGTTCTTC.

This clonotype came up a few times. J is TRBJ2-7 and V is TRBV7-2; possibly TRBD2 for D (5 bases). Germline lookup yields CDR1 SGHTA and CDR2 FQGNSA. The CDR3 length is 15 residues. Trimming pared 2 bases from V and 3 bases from J, leaving 14 bases between. CDR3 bases: TGTGCCAGCAGCTTATTTTCGGGGATTGGCTACGAGCAGTACTTC. It yields the protein CASSLFSGIGYEQYF.

This sequence joins TRBV5-6 and TRBJ1-1; D is unclear. CDR1 SGHDT and CDR2 YYEEEE come from the germline V gene. The CDR3 has 15 residues. Trimming pared 2 bases from V and 6 bases from J, leaving 17 bases between. The CDR3 sequence: CASSFPNTGSSEAFF. CDR3 nucleotide sequence: TGTGCCAGCAGCTTTCCAAATACGGGGTCCTCTGAAGCTTTCTTT.

J is TRBJ2-7 and V is TRBV5-4; 7 nucleotides match TRBD1. Germline V gene sequence: CDR1 SGHNT, CDR2 YYREEE (reference sequence). There are 17 residues in the CDR3. V shed 2 bases and J 3 bases; nucleotides not matched to a gene: 14. This chain's CDR3 is CASSLYRGSNLFYEQYF. In nucleotides, the CDR3 is TGTGCCAGCAGCTTATACAGGGGCAGCAACCTTTTCTACGAGCAGTACTTC.

This clonotype has more than one count but fewer than ten. The chain links TRBV20-1 to TRBJ1-2; possible D gene TRBD1, 6 bases. Germline loops: CDR1 DFQATT, CDR2 SNEGSKA (reference sequence). The CDR3 extends over 13 amino acids. V was shortened by 6 bases and J by 7 bases, with 18 bases between the two germline ends. CDR3 coding DNA: TGCAGTGCGCGGGACACCCACCGGTTTGGCTACACCTTC. This gives the protein CSARDTHRFGYTF.

This clonotype was detected a few times. The chain has TRBV7-4 and TRBJ2-5, with 10 bases aligning to TRBD2. Germline trimming cut 2 bases from V and 5 bases from J; bases unmatched to any gene: 11. Germline values: CDR1 SGHVT, CDR2 SQSDAQ. The CDR3 has 17 residues. CDR3: CASSLSSGGLVRETQYF. CDR3 nucleotide sequence: TGTGCCAGCAGCTTATCTAGCGGGGGACTCGTTCGTGAGACCCAGTACTTC. Full variable domain (missing parts from reference TRBV7-4 and TRBJ2-5): GAGVSQSPRYKVAKRGRDVALRCDSISGHVTLYWYRQTLGQGSEVLTYSQSDAQRDKSGRPSGRFSAERPERSVSTLKIQRTEQGDSAVYLCASSLSSGGLVRETQYFGPGTRLLVL.

This clonotype was detected a few times. The chain links TRBV10-3 to TRBJ2-6; D remains unclear. The V gene's germline CDR1 is ENHRY and CDR2 SYGVKD. The CDR3 covers 14 residues. The V end was cut by 0 bases, the J end by 2 bases, with 2 bases between. The CDR3 region has the DNA TGTGCCATCAGTGAGTCGCCTGGGGCCAACGTCCTGACTTTC. This encodes CAISESPGANVLTF.

CDR3: CASRDGYYGYTF. The CDR3 coding sequence is TGTGCCAGCAGGGACGGCTACTATGGCTACACCTTC. This chain connects TRBV6-2 or TRBV6-3 to TRBJ1-2; D remains ambiguous. V gave up 6 bases and J gave up 3 bases, with 8 bases separating them. In germline, CDR1 is MNHEY, CDR2 SVGEGT. This CDR3 has 12 amino acids.

The chain joins TRBV28 to TRBJ1-5; 9 nucleotides match TRBD1. Germline V gene lookup returns CDR1 MDHEN and CDR2 SYDVKM. J was trimmed by 7 bases and V by 3 bases; bases with no gene match: 19. The CDR3 sequence is 19 residues long. The CDR3 nucleotides read TGTGCCAGCAGTTTTGCCCTGGGACAGGGTTCGCTGAGTGGACAGCCCCAGCATTTT. This codes for CASSFALGQGSLSGQPQHF.

V gene TRBV5-5 combines with J gene TRBJ2-7; 8 bases map to TRBD1. V shed 4 bases and J 2 bases; nucleotides not matched to a gene: 11. The CDR3 sequence is 16 residues long. Germline loops: CDR1 SGHKS, CDR2 YYEKEE (reference sequence). The CDR3: CASSLDLGQATYEQYF. CDR3 sequence (DNA): TGTGCCAGCAGCCTCGACCTGGGACAGGCCACCTACGAGCAGTACTTC.

The gene calls are TRBV12-5 and TRBJ1-2; D not certain. Germline CDR1 reads LGHNT; CDR2 reads FRNRAP. This CDR3 contains 12 residues. The V and J ends lost 7 bases and 0 bases respectively, with 6 bases between them. The CDR3 loop reads CASASTNYGYTF. CDR3 nucleotides: TGTGCTAGTGCATCTACTAACTATGGCTACACCTTC.

The rearrangement uses TRBV7-9 and TRBJ2-3; D remains ambiguous. V lost 7 bases to trimming and J lost 0 bases, with 5 bases between them. In germline, CDR1 is SEHNR, CDR2 FQNEAQ (reference sequence). This CDR3 region has 12 residues. CDR3 DNA: TGTGCCAGCACAGCAAGCACAGATACGCAGTATTTT. Its translation is CASTASTDTQYF.

This clonotype was found once. This sequence joins TRBV5-1 and TRBJ2-3; 12 positions match TRBD2. Germline V CDR1 and CDR2: SGHRS, YFSETQ. V lost 1 base to trimming and J lost 4 bases; unmatched junction nucleotides: 13. The CDR3 spans 19 residues. The CDR3 here is CASSLFLAGGSRGADTQYF. The CDR3 region has the DNA TGCGCCAGCAGCTTGTTTCTAGCGGGAGGGTCCCGGGGCGCAGATACGCAGTATTTT.

This clonotype appeared many times. CDR3 nucleotides: TGCAGCGTTGTAATTAGAACAGATACGCAGTATTTT. Translated, it gives CSVVIRTDTQYF. The V call is TRBV29-1, the J call TRBJ2-3; no clear D. CDR1 SQVTM and CDR2 ANQGSEA come from the germline V gene. CDR3 length: 12 residues. Trimming shortened V by 4 bases and J by 3 bases, and 8 bases separated the two germline ends.

This chain uses TRBV5-1 with TRBJ1-3; possible D gene TRBD1, 6 bases. Germline V lookup: CDR1 SGHRS, CDR2 YFSETQ. The CDR3 extends over 16 amino acids. V was clipped by 0 bases and J by 2 bases, with 12 bases between them. The chain's CDR3 is CASSLAGGAAGNTIYF. The CDR3 nucleotides are TGCGCCAGCAGCTTGGCCGGGGGGGCCGCTGGAAACACCATATATTTT.

This clonotype was picked up a small number of times. The J gene is TRBJ2-1, the V gene TRBV20-1; 9 bases are a match to TRBD2. The CDR3 extends over 13 amino acids. Germline V gene lookup returns CDR1 DFQATT and CDR2 SNEGSKA (reference sequence). The V and J ends lost 3 bases and 9 bases, in that order; junction bases with no gene match: 6. In nucleotides, the CDR3 is TGCAGTGCTAGTAGCAGCGGGAGGTCTGAGCAGTTCTTC. Amino acid sequence: CSASSSGRSEQFF.

This clonotype was counted a few times. The chain links TRBV2 to TRBJ2-2, with D uncertain. V was cut by 0 bases and J by 6 bases, with 5 bases left in between. Germline assignment: CDR1 SNHLY and CDR2 FYNNEI. This CDR3 contains 13 residues. CDR3 loop: CASSEARSGELFF. DNA for the CDR3: TGTGCCAGCAGTGAAGCGAGGTCCGGGGAGCTGTTTTTT.

The chain has TRBV21-1 and TRBJ2-1; the table's TRBD1 call for D was not verified on the DNA. TRBV21-1 is classified as a pseudogene. CDR3 length: 15 residues. The CDR3 DNA is TGTGCCAGCAGCAAAGCGCGTCCGGGGGTCTACGAGCAGTTCTTC. Translation: CASSKARPGVYEQFF.

The genes are TRBV4-3 and TRBJ1-4; tentatively, D is TRBD1 (5 bases). CDR1 and CDR2 from the germline V gene are LGHNA and YSLEER. The CDR3 consists of 16 residues. V was cut by 1 base and J by 7 bases, with 16 bases left in between. The CDR3 DNA sequence: TGCGCCAGCAGCCAAGTTAGGCCCAGGGACGGTGAAAAACTGTTTTTT. As protein: CASSQVRPRDGEKLFF.

The J gene is TRBJ2-2, the V gene TRBV7-2; TRBD1 might be the D (6 bases). The germline gives CDR1 SGHTA, CDR2 FQGNSA. The CDR3 spans 13 residues. With 6 bases removed from V and 7 bases from J, the gap between germline ends came to 12 bases. DNA of the CDR3: TGTGCCAGCAGTAGGGGGAAAGGCGGGGAGCTGTTTTTT. It specifies CASSRGKGGELFF.